This T cell receptor (beta chain) was sequenced for a study of shared T cell receptors in the human thymus. Only one count was recorded for this clone. Generated by immunoSEQ multiplex PCR, the TCRdb table keeps only in-frame clones and is missing some. The sample carries about 660,000 clones, approximately 87% recorded once. Per germline, CDR1 LGHNA and CDR2 YSLEER. With 1 base clipped from V and 0 bases from J, the junction kept 6 bases outside the gene matches. The CDR3 consists of 17 residues. These sequences were also reported in another study, on human thymus T cells.

V gene TRBV4-3 combines with J gene TRBJ2-7, with 10 positions matching TRBD2. Sequencing used thymocytes. This receptor was obtained from a boy under two years old with a congenital heart defect. CDR3 in amino acids: CASSQGLSSGSSYEQYF. Written as DNA, the CDR3 is TGCGCCAGCAGCCAAGGGTTGTCTAGCGGGAGCTCCTACGAGCAGTACTTC.